Each of the 7 T cell receptor beta chains below was sequenced from the same sample in a study of shared clonotypes between healthy human individuals. CD45RO-negative, CCR7-selected cells formed the naive CD8 fraction, which excluded terminally differentiated effector memory CD45RA+ cells. The table came from immunoSEQ multiplex PCR; TCRdb's copy has only in-frame clones and leaves some out. The table includes a few million clones, 93% detected once. Sequenced input: naive CD8+ T cells from PBMCs. The receptors were gathered from a man aged 18 to 29 in good health. Some clones in this sample may be carry-over from other donors' samples.

The V call is TRBV4-1, the J call TRBJ1-2; D gene unclear. The CDR3 consists of 14 residues. Germline V gives CDR1 MGHRA, CDR2 YSYEKL. V dropped 1 base and J dropped 6 bases, with 12 bases sitting between them. The CDR3 DNA reads as TGCGCCAGCAGCCAAGTCCTAGCAGTCCATGGCTACACCTTC. As protein: CASSQVLAVHGYTF.

V usage is TRBV7-9 and J usage is TRBJ2-1, with TRBD2 matching 9 bases. The CDR3 spans 18 residues. Trimming cost V 0 bases and J 6 bases; bases outside gene matches: 12. The germline gives CDR1 SEHNR, CDR2 FQNEAQ (reference sequence). DNA of the CDR3: TGTGCCAGCAGCTTAGCTTATCGGCGGGAGGGAGGTCTCAATGAGCAGTTCTTC. It codes for CASSLAYRREGGLNEQFF.

This chain connects TRBV27 to TRBJ2-7; D unclear. Germline values: CDR1 MNHEY, CDR2 SMNVEV (reference sequence). This CDR3 contains 15 residues. Trimming took 2 bases from V and 0 from J, leaving 11 bases between them. CDR3 DNA sequence: TGTGCCAGCAGTTTAAAAGCGATCTCCTCCTACGAGCAGTACTTC. Translated: CASSLKAISSYEQYF.

This clone was seen once. Other DNA sequences in this sample translate to the same CDR3. The chain recombines TRBV4-1 with TRBJ2-7; D not resolved. The CDR3 length is 13 residues. The V gene lost 4 bases and the J gene lost 2 bases, with 9 bases spanning the gap. Per the germline V gene, CDR1 is MGHRA and CDR2 is YSYEKL. CDR3 protein: CASSLAGAYEQYF. In nucleotides, the CDR3 is TGCGCCAGCAGCCTGGCAGGTGCCTACGAGCAGTACTTC.

This clone showed up just a few times. The chain carries TRBV7-9 and TRBJ1-2; no reliable D call. Germline CDR1 is SEHNR and CDR2 is FQNEAQ (reference sequence). This CDR3 is 15 amino acids long. V shed 1 base and J shed 3 bases, with 12 bases lying between them. The CDR3 DNA is TGTGCCAGCAGCTTAGTGGTCGCAAGGGACTATGGCTACACCTTC. This sequence encodes CASSLVVARDYGYTF.

This chain joins TRBV7-8 and TRBJ1-5, with TRBD1 identical over 9 bases. Looked up from germline, CDR1 is SGHVS and CDR2 is FQNEAQ. V was pared by 6 bases and J by 4 bases, with 7 bases of the junction left unmatched. CDR3 length equals 15 residues. CDR3: CASRAGTGPNQPQHF. The CDR3 bases are TGTGCCAGCAGGGCCGGGACAGGGCCGAATCAGCCCCAGCATTTT. The full variable domain, completed using reference TRBV7-8 and TRBJ1-5, is GAGVSQSPRYKVAKRGQDVALRCDPISGHVSLFWYQQALGQGPEFLTYFQNEAQLDKSGLPSDRFFAERPEGSVSTLKIQRTQQEDSAVYLCASRAGTGPNQPQHFGDGTRLSIL.

The chain joins TRBV29-1 to TRBJ2-2, with a weak D call TRBD1 (5 bases). The CDR3 spans 14 residues. Germline V lookup: CDR1 SQVTM, CDR2 ANQGSEA. Deletions cut 6 bases from V and 1 base from J, with 12 bases between. The CDR3 sequence: CSVGLWGNTGELFF. CDR3 sequence (DNA): TGCAGCGTGGGGCTCTGGGGGAACACCGGGGAGCTGTTTTTT.